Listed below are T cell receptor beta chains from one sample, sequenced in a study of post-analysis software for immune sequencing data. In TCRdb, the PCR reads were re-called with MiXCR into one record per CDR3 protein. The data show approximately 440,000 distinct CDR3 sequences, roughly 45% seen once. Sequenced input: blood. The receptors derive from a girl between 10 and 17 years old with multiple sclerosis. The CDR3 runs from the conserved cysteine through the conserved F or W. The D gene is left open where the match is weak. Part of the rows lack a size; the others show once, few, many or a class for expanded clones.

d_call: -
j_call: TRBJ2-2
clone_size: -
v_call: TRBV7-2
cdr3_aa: CASSLDPTRVVRFF
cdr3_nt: TGTGCCAGCAGCTTAGATCCGACTAGGGTCGTTAGGTTTTTT

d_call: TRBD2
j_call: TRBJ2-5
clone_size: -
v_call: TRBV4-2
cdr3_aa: CASSQDREGSPETQYF
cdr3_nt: TGTGCCAGCAGCCAAGATCGGGAGGGTTCGCCAGAGACCCAGTACTTC

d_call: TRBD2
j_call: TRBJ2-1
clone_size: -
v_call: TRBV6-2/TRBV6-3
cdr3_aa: CASSYSSSGRAVGPYNEQFF
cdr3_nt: TGTGCCAGCAGTTACTCATCTAGCGGGAGGGCCGTCGGGCCCTACAATGAGCAGTTCTTC

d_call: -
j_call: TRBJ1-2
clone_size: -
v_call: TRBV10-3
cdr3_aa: CAIREPGDYGYTF
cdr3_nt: TGTGCCATCAGGGAACCGGGGGACTATGGCTACACCTTC

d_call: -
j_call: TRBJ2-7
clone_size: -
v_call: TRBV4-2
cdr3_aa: CASSQDYRNEQYF
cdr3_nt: TGTGCCAGCAGCCAAGATTACCGAAACGAGCAGTACTTC

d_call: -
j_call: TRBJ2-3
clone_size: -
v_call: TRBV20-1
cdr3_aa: CSAPRTSTDTQYF
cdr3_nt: TGCAGTGCTCCCCGGACGAGTACAGATACGCAGTATTTT

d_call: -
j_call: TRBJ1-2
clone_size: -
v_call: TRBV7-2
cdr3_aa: CASSLVPGNRHGYTF
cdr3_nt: TGTGCCAGCAGCTTAGTCCCAGGGAACAGGCATGGCTACACCTTC

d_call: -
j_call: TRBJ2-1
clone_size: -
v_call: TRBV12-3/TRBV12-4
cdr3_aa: CASSLIRGNERDEQFF
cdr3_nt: TGTGCCAGCAGCTTAATCAGGGGTAATGAACGGGATGAGCAGTTCTTC

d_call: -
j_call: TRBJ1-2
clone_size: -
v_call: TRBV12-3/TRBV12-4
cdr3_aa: CASSRVDYGYTF
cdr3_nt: TGTGCCAGCAGTAGGGTGGACTATGGCTACACCTTC

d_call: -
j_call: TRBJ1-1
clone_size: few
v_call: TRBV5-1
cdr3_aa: CASSLSGAGGSGTEAFF
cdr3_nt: TGCGCCAGCAGCTTGAGTGGGGCCGGGGGCTCGGGCACTGAAGCTTTCTTT

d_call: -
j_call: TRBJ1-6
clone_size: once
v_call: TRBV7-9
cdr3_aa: CVSSLAGTSPLHF
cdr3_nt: TGTGTCAGCAGCTTAGCGGGTACTTCACCCCTCCACTTT

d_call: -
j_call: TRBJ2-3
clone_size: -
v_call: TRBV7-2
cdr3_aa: CASSSPGGIDTQYF
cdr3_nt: TGTGCCAGCAGCTCGCCAGGGGGGATAGATACGCAGTATTTT

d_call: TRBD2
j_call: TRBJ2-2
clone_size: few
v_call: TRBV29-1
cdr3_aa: CSVERISRSGRNGERFF
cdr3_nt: TGCAGCGTTGAACGGATCTCTCGTAGCGGGAGAAACGGGGAGCGGTTTTTT

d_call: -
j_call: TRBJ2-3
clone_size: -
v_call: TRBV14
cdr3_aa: CASSMQGTDTQYF
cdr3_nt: TGTGCCAGCAGCATGCAGGGAACAGATACGCAGTATTTT

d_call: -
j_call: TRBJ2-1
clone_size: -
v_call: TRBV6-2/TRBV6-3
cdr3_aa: CASNLGFDNEQFF
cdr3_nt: TGTGCCAGCAATTTAGGCTTCGACAATGAGCAGTTCTTC

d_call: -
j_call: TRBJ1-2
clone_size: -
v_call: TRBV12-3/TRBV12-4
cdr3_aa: CASTLGLCYGYTF
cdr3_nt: TGTGCCAGCACCCTGGGACTGTGCTATGGCTACACCTTC

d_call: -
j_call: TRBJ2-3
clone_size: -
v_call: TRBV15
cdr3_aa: CATSVTDTQYF
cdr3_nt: TGTGCCACCAGCGTTACAGATACGCAGTATTTT

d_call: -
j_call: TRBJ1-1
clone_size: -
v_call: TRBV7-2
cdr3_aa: CASSAGLGVRTEAFF
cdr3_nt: TGTGCCAGCAGCGCAGGGTTGGGAGTACGCACTGAAGCTTTCTTT

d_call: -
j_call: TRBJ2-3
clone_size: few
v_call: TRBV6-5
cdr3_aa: CASSYESGHWRDTQYF
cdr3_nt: TGTGCCAGCAGTTACGAGAGCGGTCATTGGAGAGATACGCAGTATTTT

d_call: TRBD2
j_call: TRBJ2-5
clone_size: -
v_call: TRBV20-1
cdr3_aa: CSAPLAGGETQYF
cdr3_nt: TGCAGTGCCCCACTAGCGGGAGGGGAGACCCAGTACTTC

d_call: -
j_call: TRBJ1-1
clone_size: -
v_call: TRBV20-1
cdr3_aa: CSARGTLGGAFF
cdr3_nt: TGCAGTGCTAGAGGGACACTCGGAGGAGCTTTCTTT

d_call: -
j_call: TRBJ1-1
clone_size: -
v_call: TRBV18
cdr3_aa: CASSPTQGANTEAFF
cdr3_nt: TGTGCCAGCTCACCGACCCAGGGCGCGAACACTGAAGCTTTCTTT

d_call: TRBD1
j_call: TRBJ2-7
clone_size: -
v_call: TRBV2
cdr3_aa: CASTGGDRGPYEQYF
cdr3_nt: TGTGCCAGCACCGGGGGAGACAGGGGTCCCTACGAGCAGTACTTC

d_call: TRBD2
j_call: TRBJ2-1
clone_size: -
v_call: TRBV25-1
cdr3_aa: CASSVLPSGSRNEQFF
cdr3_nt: TGTGCCAGCAGCGTACTTCCTAGCGGGAGTAGGAATGAGCAGTTCTTC

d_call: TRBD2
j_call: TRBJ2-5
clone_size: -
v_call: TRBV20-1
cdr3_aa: CSARDQAFSGRVGETQYF
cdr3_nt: TGCAGTGCTAGAGATCAAGCCTTCAGCGGGAGGGTCGGAGAGACCCAGTACTTC

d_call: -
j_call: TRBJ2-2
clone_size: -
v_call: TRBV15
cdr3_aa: CATSRGQVPGELFF
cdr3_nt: TGTGCCACCAGCAGAGGACAGGTCCCCGGGGAGCTGTTTTTT

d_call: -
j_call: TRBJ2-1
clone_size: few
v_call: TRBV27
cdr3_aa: CASSLSPNTGEQFF
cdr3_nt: TGTGCCAGCAGTTTATCCCCCAATACGGGAGAGCAGTTCTTC

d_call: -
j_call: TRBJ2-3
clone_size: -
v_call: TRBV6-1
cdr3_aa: CASSTGSATQYF
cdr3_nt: TGTGCCAGCAGCACAGGGTCGGCTACGCAGTATTTT

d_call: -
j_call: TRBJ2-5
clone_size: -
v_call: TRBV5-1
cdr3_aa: CASSLAYGLYGQYF
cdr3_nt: TGCGCCAGCAGCTTGGCCTACGGTCTCTACGGGCAGTACTTC

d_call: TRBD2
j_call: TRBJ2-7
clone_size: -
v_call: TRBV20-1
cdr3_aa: CSAITSGSEQYF
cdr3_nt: TGCAGTGCTATTACTAGCGGGAGCGAGCAGTACTTC

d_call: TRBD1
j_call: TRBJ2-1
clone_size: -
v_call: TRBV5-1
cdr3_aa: CASSWGQGAALNFITEQFF
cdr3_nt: TGCGCCAGCAGCTGGGGACAGGGGGCCGCCCTCAACTTTATTACTGAGCAGTTCTTC

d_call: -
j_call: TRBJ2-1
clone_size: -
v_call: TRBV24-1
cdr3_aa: CATSDSGGQFF
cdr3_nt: TGTGCCACCAGTGATTCCGGGGGGCAGTTCTTC

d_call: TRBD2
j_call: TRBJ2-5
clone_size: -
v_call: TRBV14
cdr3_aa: CASSQDRLAARIGETQYF
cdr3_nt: TGTGCCAGCAGCCAAGATCGCCTAGCGGCCAGAATCGGGGAGACCCAGTACTTC

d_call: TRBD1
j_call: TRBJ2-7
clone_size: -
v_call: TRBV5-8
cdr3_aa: CASSDRDRFYEQYF
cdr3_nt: TGTGCCAGCAGCGACCGGGACAGGTTCTACGAGCAGTACTTC

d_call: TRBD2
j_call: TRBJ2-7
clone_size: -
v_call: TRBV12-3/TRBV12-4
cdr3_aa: CASSQNLRGEIPYEQYF
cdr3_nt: TGTGCCAGCAGCCAAAACCTCCGGGGGGAGATCCCCTACGAGCAGTACTTC

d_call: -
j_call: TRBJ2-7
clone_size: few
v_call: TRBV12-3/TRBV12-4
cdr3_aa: CASSLDILSYEQYF
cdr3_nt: TGTGCCAGCAGTTTAGACATATTATCCTACGAGCAGTACTTC

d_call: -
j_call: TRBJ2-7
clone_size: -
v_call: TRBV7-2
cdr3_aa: CASSLVQDEQYF
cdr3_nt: TGTGCCAGCAGCTTAGTGCAGGACGAGCAGTACTTC

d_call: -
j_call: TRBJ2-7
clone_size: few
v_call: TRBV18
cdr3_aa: CASSPLAEYEQYF
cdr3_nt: TGTGCCAGCTCACCGTTGGCGGAATACGAGCAGTACTTC

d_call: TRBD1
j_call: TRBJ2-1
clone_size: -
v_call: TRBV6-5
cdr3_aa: CASSYSGTGPTNEQFF
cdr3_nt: TGTGCCAGCAGTTACTCCGGGACAGGTCCCACCAATGAGCAGTTCTTC

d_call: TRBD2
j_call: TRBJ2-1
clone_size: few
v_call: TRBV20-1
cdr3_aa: CSASPWSSGRNNEQFF
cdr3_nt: TGCAGTGCTAGTCCATGGTCTAGCGGGCGTAACAATGAGCAGTTCTTC

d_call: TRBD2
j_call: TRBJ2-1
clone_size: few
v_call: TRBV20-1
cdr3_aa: CSAGGSTSGRSRNEQFF
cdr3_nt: TGCAGTGCTGGGGGGAGTACTAGCGGGAGATCTAGGAATGAGCAGTTCTTC

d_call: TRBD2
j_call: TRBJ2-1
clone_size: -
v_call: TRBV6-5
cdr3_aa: CASNQLAGKINEQFF
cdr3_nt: TGTGCCAGCAACCAACTAGCGGGGAAAATTAATGAGCAGTTCTTC

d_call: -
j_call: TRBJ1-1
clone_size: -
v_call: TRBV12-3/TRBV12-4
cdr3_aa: CASSPPGGVNTEAFF
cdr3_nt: TGTGCCAGCAGTCCACCTGGGGGGGTGAACACTGAAGCTTTCTTT

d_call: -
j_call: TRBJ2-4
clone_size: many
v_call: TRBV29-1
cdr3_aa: CSVEMEGNFKNIQYF
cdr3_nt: TGCAGCGTTGAAATGGAGGGTAATTTCAAAAACATTCAGTACTTC

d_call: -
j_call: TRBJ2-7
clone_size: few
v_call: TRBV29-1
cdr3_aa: CSVVGGNSYEQYF
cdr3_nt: TGCAGCGTTGTCGGCGGCAACTCCTACGAGCAGTACTTC